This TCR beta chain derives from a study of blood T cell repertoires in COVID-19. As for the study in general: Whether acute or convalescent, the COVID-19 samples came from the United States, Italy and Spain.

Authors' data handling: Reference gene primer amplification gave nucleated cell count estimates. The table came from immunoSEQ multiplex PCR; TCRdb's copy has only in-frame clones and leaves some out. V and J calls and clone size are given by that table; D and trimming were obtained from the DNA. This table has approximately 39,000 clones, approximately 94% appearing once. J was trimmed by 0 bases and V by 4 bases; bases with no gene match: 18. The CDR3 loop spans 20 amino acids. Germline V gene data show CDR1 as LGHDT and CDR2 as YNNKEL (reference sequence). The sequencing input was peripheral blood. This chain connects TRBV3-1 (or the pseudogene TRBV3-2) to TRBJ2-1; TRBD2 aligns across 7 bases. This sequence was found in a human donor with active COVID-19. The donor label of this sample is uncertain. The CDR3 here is CASSPDQSTTGGNSYNEQFF. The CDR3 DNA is TGTGCCAGCAGCCCCGACCAATCAACGACGGGGGGAAACTCCTACAATGAGCAGTTCTTC.